These T cell receptor beta chains were read from a single sample in a study of blood T cell repertoires in COVID-19. TCRdb's copy holds only in-frame clones and misses some; the assay was immunoSEQ multiplex PCR. The top ten hold about 8.2% of the sample, which has over 450,000 clones, roughly 91% seen once. The specimen sequenced was peripheral blood. The receptor set was obtained from a woman between 50 and 59 years old with COVID-19, enrolled during active disease. The CDR3 runs from the conserved cysteine through the conserved F or W. The D gene is left open where the match is weak. Clone size is shown for a subset of rows, as once, few, many or a class of expanded clone.

V,D,size,J,CDR3,DNA
TRBV7-6,TRBD1,NA,TRBJ2-5,CASSGTGAETQYF,TGTGCCAGCAGCGGGACAGGGGCAGAGACCCAGTACTTC
TRBV2,TRBD2,once,TRBJ2-7,CASSRSSGAYEQYF,TGTGCCAGCAGTCGATCTAGCGGGGCCTACGAGCAGTACTTC
TRBV18,NA,NA,TRBJ2-4,CASRERTKNIQYF,TGTGCCAGCCGCGAGCGGACCAAAAACATTCAGTACTTC
TRBV18,NA,NA,TRBJ1-5,CASSPGAGNQPQHF,TGTGCCAGCTCACCTGGGGCAGGCAATCAGCCCCAGCATTTT
TRBV29-1,NA,NA,TRBJ2-7,CSVDSARGGYEQYF,TGCAGCGTTGATAGCGCAAGAGGGGGCTACGAGCAGTACTTC
TRBV6-5,TRBD1,NA,TRBJ1-4,CASSLDRANEKLFF,TGTGCCAGCAGTCTGGACAGGGCTAATGAAAAACTGTTTTTT
TRBV2,NA,NA,TRBJ1-6,CASSEHDRNSPLHF,TGTGCCAGCAGTGAGCATGACAGGAATTCACCCCTCCACTTT
TRBV4-1,TRBD1,NA,TRBJ1-1,CASSPRQGMNTEAFF,TGCGCCAGCAGCCCCCGACAGGGGATGAACACTGAAGCTTTCTTT
TRBV6-2/TRBV6-3,NA,NA,TRBJ2-7,CASSYSRRGTEQYF,TGTGCCAGCAGTTACTCGAGGCGGGGCACCGAGCAGTACTTC
TRBV10-3,TRBD1,NA,TRBJ1-2,CAISTGTGDGYTF,TGTGCCATCAGTACCGGGACAGGGGACGGCTACACCTTC
TRBV6-5,NA,NA,TRBJ1-6,CASSYSFLGQNSPLHF,TGTGCCAGCAGTTACTCCTTCTTAGGACAAAATTCACCCCTCCACTTT
TRBV7-8,TRBD1,NA,TRBJ1-6,CASSLSGQGNSPLHF,TGTGCCAGCAGCTTATCGGGACAGGGGAATTCACCCCTCCACTTT
TRBV7-9,NA,NA,TRBJ1-2,CASSRRQNDGYTF,TGTGCCAGCAGCCGACGACAGAATGATGGCTACACCTTC
TRBV9,TRBD1,NA,TRBJ1-2,CASSVSGTGKGYGYTF,TGTGCCAGCAGCGTGTCCGGGACAGGGAAAGGCTATGGCTACACCTTC
TRBV5-6,TRBD1,NA,TRBJ1-1,CASSWDRLNTEAFF,TGTGCCAGCAGCTGGGACAGACTGAACACTGAAGCTTTCTTT
TRBV28,TRBD1,NA,TRBJ1-1,CASADREAFF,TGTGCCAGCGCGGACAGGGAAGCTTTCTTT
TRBV19,TRBD1,NA,TRBJ1-2,CASSRGTGANNYGYTF,TGTGCCAGTAGTAGGGGGACAGGGGCCAATAACTATGGCTACACCTTC
TRBV6-5,TRBD1,once,TRBJ1-4,CASSYPGQNNEKLFF,TGTGCCAGCAGTTACCCGGGACAGAATAATGAAAAACTGTTTTTT
TRBV5-8,TRBD1,NA,TRBJ1-6,CASRLGLQGNSPLHF,TGTGCCAGCAGACTTGGTCTACAGGGGAATTCACCCCTCCACTTT
TRBV2,NA,NA,TRBJ1-1,CASKLDRNTEAFF,TGTGCCAGCAAGTTGGACAGAAACACTGAAGCTTTCTTT
TRBV19,TRBD2,few,TRBJ2-1,CASLAGGGEQFF,TGTGCCAGTCTAGCGGGGGGCGGTGAGCAGTTCTTC
TRBV28,NA,once,TRBJ2-2,CASSLTGTVTGELFF,TGTGCCAGCAGTTTAACCGGGACTGTAACCGGGGAGCTGTTTTTT
TRBV27,TRBD1,NA,TRBJ1-1,CASSPRVNRGRTEAFF,TGTGCCAGCAGTCCAAGGGTGAACAGGGGGCGAACTGAAGCTTTCTTT
TRBV18,TRBD2,NA,TRBJ2-3,CASSPRLAGGADTQYF,TGTGCCAGCTCACCACGACTGGCGGGGGGAGCAGATACGCAGTATTTT